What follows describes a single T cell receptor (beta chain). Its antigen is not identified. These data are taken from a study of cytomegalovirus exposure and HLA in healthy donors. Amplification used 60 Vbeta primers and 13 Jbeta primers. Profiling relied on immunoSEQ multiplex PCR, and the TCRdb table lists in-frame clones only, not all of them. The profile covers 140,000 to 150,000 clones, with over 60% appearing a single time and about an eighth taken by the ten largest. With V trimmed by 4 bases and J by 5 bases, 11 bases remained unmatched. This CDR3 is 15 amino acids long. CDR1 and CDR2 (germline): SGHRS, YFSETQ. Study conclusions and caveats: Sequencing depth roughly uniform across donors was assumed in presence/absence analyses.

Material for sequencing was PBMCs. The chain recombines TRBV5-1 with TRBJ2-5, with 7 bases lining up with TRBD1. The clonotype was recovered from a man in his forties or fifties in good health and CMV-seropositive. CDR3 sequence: CASSPLEGARETQYF. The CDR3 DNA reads TGCGCCAGCAGCCCTCTCGAGGGGGCCCGGGAGACCCAGTACTTC.